This T cell receptor (beta chain) was documented in a study of T cell responses to AZD1222 COVID-19 vaccine. Profiling relied on immunoSEQ multiplex PCR, and the TCRdb table lists in-frame clones only, not all of them. The top ten hold under 5.5% of the sample, which has 90,000 or so clones, around 90% seen once. The CDR3 runs 13 residues. The germline V gene encodes CDR1 SEHNR and CDR2 FQNEAQ (reference sequence). Trimming pared 5 bases from V and 7 bases from J, leaving 14 bases between. This receptor was taken from an adult who received the AZD1222 COVID-19 vaccine. The material sequenced was peripheral blood, taken 28 days after the second AZD1222 dose. The V gene is TRBV7-9, the J gene TRBJ1-1, with a weak D call TRBD1 (5 bases). This CDR3 is CASSGGTRGEAFF. The CDR3 region has the DNA TGTGCCAGCAGCGGAGGGACTCGCGGTGAAGCTTTCTTT. The full variable domain, completed using reference TRBV7-9 and TRBJ1-1, is DTGVSQNPRHKITKRGQNVTFRCDPISEHNRLYWYRQTLGQGPEFLTYFQNEAQLEKSRLLSDRFSAERPKGSFSTLEIQRTEQGDSAMYLCASSGGTRGEAFFGQGTRLTVV.